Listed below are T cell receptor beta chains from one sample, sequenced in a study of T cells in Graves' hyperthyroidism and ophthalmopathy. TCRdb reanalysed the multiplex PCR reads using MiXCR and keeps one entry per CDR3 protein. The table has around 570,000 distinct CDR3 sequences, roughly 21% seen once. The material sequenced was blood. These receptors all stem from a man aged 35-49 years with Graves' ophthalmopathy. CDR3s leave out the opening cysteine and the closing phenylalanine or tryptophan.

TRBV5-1	ASTEGYNEQF
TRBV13	ASSQTGGFGYGYT
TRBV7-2	ASSRTGEQY
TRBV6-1	ASSAGTMSDTQY
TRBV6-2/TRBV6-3	ASSYRPLNTEAF
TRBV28	ASSPDPANSPLH
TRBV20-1	SARGQGNTIY
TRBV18	ASSPSTAAGGGYT
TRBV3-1	ASSPRGREAGGRREQY
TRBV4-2	ASSQESAGNTIY
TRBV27	ASSQREKYEQY
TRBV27	ASSLRQDVNEQF
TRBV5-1	ASSLASGDVLSYEQY
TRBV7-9	ASSQSTGLYEQY
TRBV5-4	ASSTPGTGSYEQY
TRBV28	ASSLGNQPGRY
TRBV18	ASSPERLDRTGNTIY
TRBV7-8	ASSLTFTSGRRVQEQY
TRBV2	ASSESKGGHNEQF
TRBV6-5	ASSYGGRRQETQY
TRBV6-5	ASSYRTGGRQPQH
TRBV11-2	ASGYPPTGTSGRLNEQF
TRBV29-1	SVVGDRGSNTEAF